This entry is about one T cell receptor beta chain. TCRdb keeps only in-frame clones here, not all; method: immunoSEQ multiplex PCR. Of some 69,000 clones in the sample, 85% to 90% were seen once. The V gene's germline CDR1 is SEHNR and CDR2 FQNEAQ (reference sequence). V was cut by 4 bases and J by 4 bases, with 13 bases left in between. The CDR3 contains 14 residues. This entry comes from a study of blood T cell repertoires in COVID-19. The clonotype was recovered from a woman aged 45-65 years with active COVID-19. The chain links TRBV7-9 to TRBJ1-2, with TRBD1 as a possible D gene (6 bases). The sequencing input was peripheral blood. The DNA of the CDR3 is TGTGCCAGCAGCTCCCAGCAGGGGACCTATGGCTACACCTTC. It encodes CASSSQQGTYGYTF.